This T cell receptor (beta chain) was found in a study of T and B cells in COVID-19 patients. The wider study: About 90% of the 20 active-infection patients had comorbidities associated with unfavorable COVID-19 outcome.

As to this clonotype: Its antigen is not known. A read error may produce the germline difference seen at one junction end.

This CDR3 spans 14 amino acids. Germline loops: CDR1 LNHDA, CDR2 SQIVND (reference sequence). Multiplex PCR with BIOMED2 TRB-A/B primer pools amplified TRB rearrangements. MiXCR, run by TCRdb on the multiplex PCR reads, gives a single entry per CDR3 protein. The table records tens of thousands of distinct CDR3 sequences, 25% to 35% of them present only once. Whole-study results and caveats: Patients with COVID-19 reportedly showed strongly skewed T cell receptor beta variable and joining gene usage. Active COVID-19 showed highly clonal TRB repertoires; recovery showed diversity and richness above healthy donors.

Each TRB amplification used roughly 230-550 ng of genomic DNA from blood. The sequencing sample was made of blood. The TCR originated in a human donor who had recovered from COVID-19. This sequence joins TRBV19 and TRBJ1-1; 7 bases are a match to TRBD1. The CDR3 loop is CASTRTGLNTDAFF. In nucleotides, the CDR3 is TGTGCCAGTACCCGGACAGGCCTGAACACTGATGCTTTCTTT.